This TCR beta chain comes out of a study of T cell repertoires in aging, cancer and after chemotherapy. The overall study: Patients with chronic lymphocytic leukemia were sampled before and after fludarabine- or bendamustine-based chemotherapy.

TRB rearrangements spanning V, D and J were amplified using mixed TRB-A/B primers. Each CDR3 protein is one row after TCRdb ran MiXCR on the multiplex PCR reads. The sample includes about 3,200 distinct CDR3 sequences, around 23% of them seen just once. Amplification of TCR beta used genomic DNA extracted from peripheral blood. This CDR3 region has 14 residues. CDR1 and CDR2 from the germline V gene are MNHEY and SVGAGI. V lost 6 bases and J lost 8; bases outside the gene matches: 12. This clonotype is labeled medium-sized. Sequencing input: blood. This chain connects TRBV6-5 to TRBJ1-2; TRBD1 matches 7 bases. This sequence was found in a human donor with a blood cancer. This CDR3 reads CASRGQVERAGYTF. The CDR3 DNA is TGTGCCAGCAGAGGACAGGTGGAGAGGGCGGGCTACACCTTC.